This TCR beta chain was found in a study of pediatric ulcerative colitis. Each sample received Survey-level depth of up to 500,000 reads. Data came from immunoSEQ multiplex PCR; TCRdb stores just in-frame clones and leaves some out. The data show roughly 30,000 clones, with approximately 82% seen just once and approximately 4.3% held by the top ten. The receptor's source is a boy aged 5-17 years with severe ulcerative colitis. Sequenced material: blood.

The CDR3 sequence is CASSQDRGLNTIYF. The CDR3 nucleotides read TGCGCCAGCAGCCAAGATAGGGGTTTGAACACCATATATTTT. This chain uses TRBV4-3 with TRBJ1-3; D might be TRBD1 (5 bases). Looked up from germline, CDR1 is LGHNA and CDR2 is YSLEER. The CDR3 contains 14 residues. Trimming removed 0 bases at V and 7 bases at J, with 10 bases between.